The entry that follows covers one T cell receptor (beta chain) sequence. Its antigen is unknown. The data stem from a study of blood T cells in healthy people across ages. Study conclusions and caveats: Long-lived donors exceeded aged donors in naive CD4+ cells and diversity.

Alongside a J-beta primer mix, a sample-barcoded 5' primer served in a second PCR lasting about 7 to 11 cycles. Carrying 12 random nucleotides, a template-switch adaptor labeled each individual cDNA molecule. MiXCR was run by TCRdb on the 5' RACE reads, yielding one entry per CDR3 protein. This sample carries fewer than 2 million distinct CDR3 sequences, approximately 39% of them seen once, and the ten largest clones take approximately 22%. The ends were cut back, 5 bases at V and 0 bases at J, with 16 bases in the middle. The CDR3 runs 16 residues. Germline assignment: CDR1 SEHNR and CDR2 FQNEAQ (reference sequence).

The origin of this receptor is a human donor in good health. Sequences were obtained from blood. The rearrangement uses TRBV7-9 and TRBJ1-1; the D gene is possibly TRBD1 (6 bases). The CDR3 region has the DNA TGTGCCAGCAGCGAGGGACATGGCCCCTTGAACACTGAAGCTTTCTTT. Translating gives CASSEGHGPLNTEAFF.